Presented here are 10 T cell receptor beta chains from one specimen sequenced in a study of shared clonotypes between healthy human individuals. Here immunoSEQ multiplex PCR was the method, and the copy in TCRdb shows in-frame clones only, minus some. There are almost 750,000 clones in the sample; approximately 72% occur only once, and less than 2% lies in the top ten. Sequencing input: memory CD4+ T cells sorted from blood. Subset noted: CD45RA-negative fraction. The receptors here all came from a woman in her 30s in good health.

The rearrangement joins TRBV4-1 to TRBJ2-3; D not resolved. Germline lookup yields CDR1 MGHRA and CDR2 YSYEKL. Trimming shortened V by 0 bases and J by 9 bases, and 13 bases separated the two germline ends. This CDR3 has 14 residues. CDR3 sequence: CASSQDPDGQTQYF. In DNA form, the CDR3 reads TGCGCCAGCAGCCAAGATCCGGACGGCCAAACGCAGTATTTT.

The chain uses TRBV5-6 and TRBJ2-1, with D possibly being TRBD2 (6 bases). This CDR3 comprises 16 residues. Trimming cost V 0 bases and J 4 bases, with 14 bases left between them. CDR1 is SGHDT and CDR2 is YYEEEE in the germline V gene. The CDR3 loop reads CASSLGGTLPYNEQFF. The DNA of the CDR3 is TGTGCCAGCAGCTTGGGCGGGACTCTACCGTACAATGAGCAGTTCTTC.

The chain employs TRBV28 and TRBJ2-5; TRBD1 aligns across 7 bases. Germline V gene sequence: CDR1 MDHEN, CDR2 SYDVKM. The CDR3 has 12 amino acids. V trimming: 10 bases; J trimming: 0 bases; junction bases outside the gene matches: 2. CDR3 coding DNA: TGTGCCACCGGGACAGACCAAGAGACCCAGTACTTC. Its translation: CATGTDQETQYF.

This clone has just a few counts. CDR3 in DNA: TGCGCCAGCAGCCAAGGGTCGGGAAGGGTTGTTGAGCAGTTCTTC. This encodes CASSQGSGRVVEQFF. The genes are TRBV4-1 and TRBJ2-1; D is perhaps TRBD2 (5 bases). CDR3 length: 15 residues. V gave up 1 base and J gave up 9 bases, with 16 bases separating them. Per germline, CDR1 MGHRA and CDR2 YSYEKL.

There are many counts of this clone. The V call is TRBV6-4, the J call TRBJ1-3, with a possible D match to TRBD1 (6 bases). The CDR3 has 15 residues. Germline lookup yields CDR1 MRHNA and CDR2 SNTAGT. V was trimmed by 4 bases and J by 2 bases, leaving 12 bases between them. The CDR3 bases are TGTGCCAGCAGTGCAACTACAGGGCCTGGAAACACCATATATTTT. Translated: CASSATTGPGNTIYF.

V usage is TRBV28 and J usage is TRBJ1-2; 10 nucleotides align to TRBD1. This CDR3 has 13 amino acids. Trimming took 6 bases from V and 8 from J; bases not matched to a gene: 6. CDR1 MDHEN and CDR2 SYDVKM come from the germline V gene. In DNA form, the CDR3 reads TGTGCCAGCAGACGACAGGGGGCGCTGGGCTACACCTTC. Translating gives CASRRQGALGYTF.

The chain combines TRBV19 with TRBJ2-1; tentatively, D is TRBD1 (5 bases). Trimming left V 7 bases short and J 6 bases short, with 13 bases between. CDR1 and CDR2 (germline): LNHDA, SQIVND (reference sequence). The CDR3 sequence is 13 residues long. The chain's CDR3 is CASTHGRGNEQFF. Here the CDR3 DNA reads TGTGCCAGTACCCACGGAAGGGGCAATGAGCAGTTCTTC.

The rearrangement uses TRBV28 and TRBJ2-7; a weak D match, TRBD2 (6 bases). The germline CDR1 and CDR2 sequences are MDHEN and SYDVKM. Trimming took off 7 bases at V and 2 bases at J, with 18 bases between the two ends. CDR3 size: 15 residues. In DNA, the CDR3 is TGTGCCAGCAAAAACTCGGGGACTGGCGCCTACGAGCAGTACTTC. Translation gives CASKNSGTGAYEQYF.

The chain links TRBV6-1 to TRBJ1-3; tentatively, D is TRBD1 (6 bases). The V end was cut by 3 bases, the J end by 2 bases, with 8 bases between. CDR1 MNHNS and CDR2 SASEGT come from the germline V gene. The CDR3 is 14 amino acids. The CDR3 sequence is CASSDRGTGNTIYF. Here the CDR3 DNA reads TGTGCCAGCAGTGACAGGGGCACTGGAAACACCATATATTTT.

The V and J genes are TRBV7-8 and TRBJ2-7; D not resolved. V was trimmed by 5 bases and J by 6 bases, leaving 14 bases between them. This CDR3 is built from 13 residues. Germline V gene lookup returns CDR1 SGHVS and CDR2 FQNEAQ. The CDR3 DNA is TGTGCCAGCAGCAACTCATGGTCTAGCGAGCAGTACTTC. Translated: CASSNSWSSEQYF.